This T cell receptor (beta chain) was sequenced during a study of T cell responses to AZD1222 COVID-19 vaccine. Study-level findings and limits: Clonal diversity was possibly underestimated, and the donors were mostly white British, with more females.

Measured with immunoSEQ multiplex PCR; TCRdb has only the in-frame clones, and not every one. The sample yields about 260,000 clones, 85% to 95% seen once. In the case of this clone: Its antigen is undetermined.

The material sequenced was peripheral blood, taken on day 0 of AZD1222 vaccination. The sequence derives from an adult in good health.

CDR3: CASSQERDIQYF. Here the CDR3 DNA reads TGTGCCAGCAGCCAAGAGAGGGACATTCAGTACTTC. V gene TRBV3-1 (or the pseudogene TRBV3-2) combines with J gene TRBJ2-4; maybe TRBD2 (5 bases). The V gene lost 0 bases and the J gene lost 8 bases, with 5 bases spanning the gap. Germline-derived CDR1 and CDR2 are LGHDT and YNNKEL (reference sequence). The CDR3 consists of 12 residues.